The entry below describes one TCR beta chain. These data come from a study of human T cells and chemical hapten exposure. Noted time point: patch test 2, 6 weeks after DPC sensitization. The treatment was: therapeutic diphenylcyclopropenone sensitization with weekly scalp DPC. From the RACE reads, TCRdb called clonotypes with MiXCR, one entry per CDR3 protein. The table lists fewer than 95,000 distinct CDR3 sequences, around 10% of them singletons. CDR1 and CDR2 from the germline V gene are SEHNR and FQNEAQ (reference sequence). This CDR3 is 14 amino acids long. The V end lost 1 base, the J end lost 5 bases, and 11 bases lay between the germline ends.

The specimen comprised whole blood, sampled in connection with sensitization to the hapten diphenylcyclopropenone (DPC). The V and J genes are TRBV7-9 and TRBJ1-1; D might be TRBD1 (5 bases). The clonotype comes from a man aged 35-49 years with alopecia areata. Some clones in this sample may be carry-over from other donors' samples. In DNA, the CDR3 is TGTGCCAGCAGCTTAGTGGGGGGAAGGACTGAAGCTTTCTTT. Its translation: CASSLVGGRTEAFF.